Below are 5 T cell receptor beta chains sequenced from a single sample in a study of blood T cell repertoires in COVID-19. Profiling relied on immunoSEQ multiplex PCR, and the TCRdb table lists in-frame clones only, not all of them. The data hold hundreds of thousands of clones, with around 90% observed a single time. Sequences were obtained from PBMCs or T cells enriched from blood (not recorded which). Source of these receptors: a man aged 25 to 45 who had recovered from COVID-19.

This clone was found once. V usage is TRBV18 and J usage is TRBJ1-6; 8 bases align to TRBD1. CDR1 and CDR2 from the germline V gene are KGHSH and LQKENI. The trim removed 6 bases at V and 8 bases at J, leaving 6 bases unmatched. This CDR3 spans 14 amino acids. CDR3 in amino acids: CASSQGQAHSPLHF. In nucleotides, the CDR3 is TGTGCCAGCTCCCAGGGACAGGCTCATTCACCCCTCCACTTT.

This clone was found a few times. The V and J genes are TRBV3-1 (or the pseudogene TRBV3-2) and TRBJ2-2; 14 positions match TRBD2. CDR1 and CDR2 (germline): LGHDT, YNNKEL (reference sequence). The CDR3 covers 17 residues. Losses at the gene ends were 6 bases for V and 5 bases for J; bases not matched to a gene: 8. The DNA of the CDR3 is TGTGCCAGCAGACAGACTAGCGGGAGGGCCGGGACCGGGGAGCTGTTTTTT. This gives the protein CASRQTSGRAGTGELFF.

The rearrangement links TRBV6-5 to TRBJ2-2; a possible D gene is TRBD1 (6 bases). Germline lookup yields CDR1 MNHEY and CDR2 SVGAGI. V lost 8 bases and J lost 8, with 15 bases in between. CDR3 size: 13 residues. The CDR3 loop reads CASLAVTGGELFF. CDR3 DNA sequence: TGTGCCAGCTTGGCCGTGACAGGTGGGGAGCTGTTTTTT.

The CDR3 DNA sequence: TGCGCCAGCAAGAAACGGGGACAGGGGGTTTCCGGGGAGCTGTTTTTT. This encodes CASKKRGQGVSGELFF. V usage is TRBV10-1 and J usage is TRBJ2-2; TRBD1 aligns across 11 bases. Germline CDR1 WNHNN, CDR2 SYGVQD (reference sequence). The trim removed 7 bases at V and 6 bases at J, leaving 10 bases unmatched. The CDR3 consists of 16 residues.

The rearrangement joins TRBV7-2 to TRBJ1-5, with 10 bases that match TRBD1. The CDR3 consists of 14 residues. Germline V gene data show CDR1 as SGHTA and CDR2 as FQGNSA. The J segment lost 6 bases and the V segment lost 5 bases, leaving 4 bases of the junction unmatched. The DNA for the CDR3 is TGTGCCAGCAGCCCGGGACAGGGGAGTCAGCCCCAGCATTTT. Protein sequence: CASSPGQGSQPQHF. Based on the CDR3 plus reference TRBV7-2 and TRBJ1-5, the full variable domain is GAGVSQSPSNKVTEKGKDVELRCDPISGHTALYWYRQSLGQGLEFLIYFQGNSAPDKSGLPSDRFSAERTGGSVSTLTIQRTQQEDSAVYLCASSPGQGSQPQHFGDGTRLSIL.